Following are 11 T cell receptor beta chains from one sample sequenced in a study of cytomegalovirus exposure and HLA in healthy donors. PCR used 60 Vbeta primers and 13 Jbeta primers. Here immunoSEQ multiplex PCR was the method, and the copy in TCRdb shows in-frame clones only, minus some. In the table there are about 140,000 clones, under 90% of which are singletons. Input material: PBMCs. The source of these receptors is a man aged 35-49 years in good health and CMV-seronegative.

CDR3 loop: CASSFGQGAIGNTIYF. CDR3 DNA sequence: TGTGCCAGCAGCTTCGGACAGGGGGCAATCGGAAACACCATATATTTT. This chain links TRBV7-9 with TRBJ1-3, with 11 bases fitting TRBD1. CDR3 length equals 16 residues. Germline lookup yields CDR1 SEHNR and CDR2 FQNEAQ (reference sequence). The trim removed 3 bases at V and 4 bases at J, leaving 5 bases unmatched. Full variable domain (rest looked up from reference TRBV7-9 and TRBJ1-3): DTGVSQNPRHKITKRGQNVTFRCDPISEHNRLYWYRQTLGQGPEFLTYFQNEAQLEKSRLLSDRFSAERPKGSFSTLEIQRTEQGDSAMYLCASSFGQGAIGNTIYFGEGSWLTVV.

In regard to this clone: Other nucleotide sequences from this sample produce the same CDR3. The chain is built from TRBV5-1 and TRBJ2-5, with a possible D match to TRBD1 (7 bases). Trimming took off 7 bases at V and 0 bases at J, with 13 bases between the two ends. The CDR3 extends over 14 amino acids. The germline V gene encodes CDR1 SGHRS and CDR2 YFSETQ. The CDR3 nucleotides are TGCGCCAGCGAGGGGGGACAGCACCAAGAGACCCAGTACTTC. It specifies CASEGGQHQETQYF.

Concerning this clone: Other nucleotide sequences in the sample specify the same CDR3. This chain uses TRBV2 with TRBJ2-2; weak D call: TRBD1 (6 bases). Germline CDR1 is SNHLY and CDR2 is FYNNEI. The CDR3 runs to 17 residues. Trimming took 7 bases from V and 5 from J, leaving 23 bases between them. CDR3 coding DNA: TGTGCCAGCACCACCTCGACAGGAGTATATGGTACCGGGGAGCTGTTTTTT. Translated, it gives CASTTSTGVYGTGELFF.

V usage is TRBV18 and J usage is TRBJ1-1; 9 bases line up with TRBD1. The trim removed 6 bases at V and 4 bases at J, leaving 3 bases unmatched. CDR3 size: 13 residues. Per germline, CDR1 KGHSH and CDR2 LQKENI. The CDR3 loop is CASSPGQGTEAFF. As DNA, the CDR3 is TGTGCCAGCTCCCCGGGACAGGGCACTGAAGCTTTCTTT.

The chain is built from TRBV5-1 and TRBJ2-2; the D gene is possibly TRBD1 (5 bases). CDR3 length equals 14 residues. Trimming pared 8 bases from V and 0 bases from J, leaving 11 bases between. Per germline, CDR1 SGHRS and CDR2 YFSETQ. The chain's CDR3 is CASFDRPNTGELFF. DNA of the CDR3: TGCGCCAGTTTTGACAGACCGAACACCGGGGAGCTGTTTTTT.

This chain joins TRBV6-5 and TRBJ1-2; the D is unclear. The CDR3 totals 12 residues. V lost 6 bases, J lost 4 bases, and 9 bases lay in between. Germline V lookup: CDR1 MNHEY, CDR2 SVGAGI. The chain's CDR3 is CASRRSSYGYTF. In DNA, the CDR3 is TGTGCCAGCAGGAGGTCGAGCTATGGCTACACCTTC.

This clone was found once. The genes are TRBV25-1 and TRBJ1-2; the D is unclear. There are 13 residues in the CDR3. V shed 3 bases and J shed 8 bases, with 13 bases lying between them. Germline assignment: CDR1 MGHDK and CDR2 SYGVNS. CDR3 nucleotides: TGTGCCAGCAGTGACGGTGGTCACCCGGGCTACACCTTC. Protein sequence: CASSDGGHPGYTF.

V usage is TRBV7-6 and J usage is TRBJ2-7; TRBD1 agrees at 9 bases. V lost 5 bases and J lost 0; bases outside the gene matches: 8. Germline CDR1 SGHVS, CDR2 FNYEAQ. The length of the CDR3 is 16 residues. CDR3 residues: CASSLRTGESSYEQYF. CDR3 DNA sequence: TGTGCCAGCAGCCTACGGACAGGGGAATCCTCCTACGAGCAGTACTTC.

The CDR3 reads CASTGRGRLNTEAFF. The DNA for the CDR3 is TGTGCCAGCACTGGCAGGGGGCGATTGAACACTGAAGCTTTCTTT. The V gene is TRBV9, the J gene TRBJ1-1, with 8 bases aligning to TRBD1. Germline CDR1 SGDLS, CDR2 YYNGEE. The junction had 7 bases not matched to a gene; V was cut back by 6 bases and J by 0 bases. The CDR3 consists of 15 residues. The variable domain in full, completed from reference TRBV9 and TRBJ1-1, reads DSGVTQTPKHLITATGQRVTLRCSPRSGDLSVYWYQQSLDQGLQFLIQYYNGEERAKGNILERFSAQQFPDLHSELNLSSLELGDSALYFCASTGRGRLNTEAFFGQGTRLTVV.

This chain connects TRBV6-1 to TRBJ2-7, with TRBD2 as a possible D gene (6 bases). CDR1 is MNHNS and CDR2 is SASEGT in the germline V gene. The length of the CDR3 is 17 residues. V was shortened by 4 bases and J by 0 bases, with 19 bases between the two germline ends. The DNA of the CDR3 is TGTGCCAGCAGTGGGGGGGTTGGAAGGGTACTCTCCTACGAGCAGTACTTC. It codes for CASSGGVGRVLSYEQYF.

The chain employs TRBV5-4 and TRBJ1-2; 12 bases map to TRBD1. Per germline, CDR1 SGHNT and CDR2 YYREEE (reference sequence). The J segment lost 7 bases and the V segment lost 7 bases, leaving 11 bases of the junction unmatched. The CDR3 is made up of 15 amino acids. The chain's CDR3 is CASGPRDRGPSGYTF. CDR3 nucleotides: TGTGCCAGCGGACCCAGGGACAGGGGGCCGAGTGGCTACACCTTC. The full variable domain, with the rest looked up from reference TRBV5-4 and TRBJ1-2, is ETGVTQSPTHLIKTRGQQVTLRCSSQSGHNTVSWYQQALGQGPQFIFQYYREEENGRGNFPPRFSGLQFPNYSSELNVNALELDDSALYLCASGPRDRGPSGYTFGSGTRLTVV.